The rows below give T cell receptor beta chains drawn from one sample of a study of blood T cell repertoires in COVID-19. Repertoires were generated with immunoSEQ multiplex PCR, while TCRdb's copy carries only in-frame clones and drops some. The sample yields approximately 250,000 clones, approximately 89% seen once. The sequencing sample was made of PBMCs or T cells enriched from blood (not recorded which). These receptors all stem from a man in his forties or fifties who had been exposed to COVID-19. The CDR3 runs from the conserved cysteine through the conserved F or W. D genes are given only for firm matches. Size tells how often a clone was seen (once, few, many) or the class of an expanded clone, and some rows leave it out.

clone size	V gene	D gene	J gene	CDR3 DNA	CDR3 protein
once	TRBV25-1	TRBD2	TRBJ2-2	TGTGCCAGCAGTGAATCGGGTAGCGGGAGGGCCCCGACCGGGGAGCTGTTTTTT	CASSESGSGRAPTGELFF
.	TRBV5-4	.	TRBJ2-3	TGTGCCAGCAGCCCGAACCAGGAAAGCACAGATACGCAGTATTTT	CASSPNQESTDTQYF
.	TRBV19	TRBD2	TRBJ2-1	TGTGCCAGTAGTATATGGGGACTAGCGGGAGTTTCGGGTGAGCAGTTCTTC	CASSIWGLAGVSGEQFF
few	TRBV6-2/TRBV6-3	.	TRBJ1-5	TGTGCCAGCAGTTACAACACCGCACATCAGCCCCAGCATTTT	CASSYNTAHQPQHF
.	TRBV30	.	TRBJ2-7	TGTGCCTGGAGTGTGGGGGCGCCTTTTGGAAAGCAGTACTTC	CAWSVGAPFGKQYF
.	TRBV5-1	.	TRBJ2-7	TGCGCCAGCAGCTTAGAGGGAATCTCCTACGAGCAGTACTTC	CASSLEGISYEQYF
.	TRBV28	TRBD2	TRBJ2-2	TGTGCCAGCAGTTATCCCCACGCTAGCGGGTCGAAAGGCGGGGAGCTGTTTTTT	CASSYPHASGSKGGELFF
.	TRBV10-1	TRBD1	TRBJ2-3	TGCGCCAGCAGTCCCGACAGGGGCTCGGATACGCAGTATTTT	CASSPDRGSDTQYF
once	TRBV4-2	.	TRBJ1-2	TGTGCCAGCAGCCATCCAGGGTCCCGGGACTATGGCTACACCTTC	CASSHPGSRDYGYTF
.	TRBV11-2	TRBD2	TRBJ2-2	TGTGCCAGCAGCTTACTAGCGGGAGGGCCCGACACCGGGGAGCTGTTTTTT	CASSLLAGGPDTGELFF
.	TRBV5-4	TRBD1	TRBJ2-3	TGTGCCAGCAGCTCCGGGACAGATGCGACAGATACGCAGTATTTT	CASSSGTDATDTQYF
once	TRBV27	TRBD2	TRBJ2-1	TGTGCCAGCAGTCCTGGACTAGCGGGAGCGGGTGAGCAGTTCTTC	CASSPGLAGAGEQFF
.	TRBV27	.	TRBJ2-2	TGTGCCAGCAGTTTTTCCCCTTCCGGGGGAAACACCGGGGAGCTGTTTTTT	CASSFSPSGGNTGELFF
.	TRBV6-1	.	TRBJ2-7	TGTGCCAGCAGTGAAGCTGAGACCTACGAGCAGTACTTC	CASSEAETYEQYF
.	TRBV5-1	TRBD2	TRBJ2-3	TGCGCCAGCAGCTCCGGGACTAGCGGGAGCACAGATACGCAGTATTTT	CASSSGTSGSTDTQYF
.	TRBV2	.	TRBJ2-5	TGTGCCAGCAGCCCAGCCGGGGGGCGGGGCGAGACCCAGTACTTC	CASSPAGGRGETQYF
.	TRBV19	TRBD1	TRBJ2-7	TGTGCCAGTAGTATGGGACAGGGGGCATCCTACGAGCAGTACTTC	CASSMGQGASYEQYF
.	TRBV6-5	TRBD1	TRBJ1-2	TGTGCCAGCAGTTACAGGACAGGCTATGGCTACACCTTC	CASSYRTGYGYTF
.	TRBV12-3/TRBV12-4	.	TRBJ2-2	TGTGCCAGCACGACTAGATCTGGCGGGGAGCTGTTTTTT	CASTTRSGGELFF
.	TRBV11-2	.	TRBJ1-6	TGTGCCAGCAGCTTATCGGCGGGTTTTACCAGTTCACCCCTCCACTTT	CASSLSAGFTSSPLHF
.	TRBV18	TRBD1	TRBJ1-1	TGTGCCAGCTCACCACGGGACAGGGAAAACACTGAAGCTTTCTTT	CASSPRDRENTEAFF
.	TRBV9	.	TRBJ2-5	TGTGCCAGCAGCGCCCGACCCGGTATTGCGGGAGAGACCCAGTACTTC	CASSARPGIAGETQYF
.	TRBV5-6	.	TRBJ2-7	TGTGCCAGCAGCTCGAGGACAGAGACCTACGAGCAGTACTTC	CASSSRTETYEQYF
.	TRBV7-2	TRBD2	TRBJ2-1	TGTGCCAGCAGCTCCAGACTAGCGGGGCAGTACAATGAGCAGTTCTTC	CASSSRLAGQYNEQFF
.	TRBV9	TRBD2	TRBJ2-7	TGTGCCAGCAGCGTAGGACTAGCGGGAGTATCCGAGCAGTACTTC	CASSVGLAGVSEQYF
.	TRBV6-5	.	TRBJ1-2	TGTGCCAGCAGTTACTCATTCCCAGCGGTAGAGAATGGCTACACCTTC	CASSYSFPAVENGYTF
.	TRBV7-3	TRBD1	TRBJ1-2	TGTGCCAGCAGCCGCGTTCCTCCGGGACAGGGGGATTCTGTTGGCTATGGCTACACCTTC	CASSRVPPGQGDSVGYGYTF
.	TRBV18	.	TRBJ1-1	TGTGCCAGCTCACCACGTGGACAGTATGAAGCTTTCTTT	CASSPRGQYEAFF
.	TRBV29-1	.	TRBJ2-7	TGCAGCGTTATCCAGGGTAACGAGCAGTACTTC	CSVIQGNEQYF
once	TRBV7-2	TRBD1	TRBJ1-1	TGTGCCAGCAGCTTAGGGGACAGGACCTTCAGGGAAGCTTTCTTT	CASSLGDRTFREAFF
.	TRBV3-1/TRBV3-2	TRBD1	TRBJ2-1	TGTGCCAGCAGCCTGGGACAGGGGGCGGGAAATGAGCAGTTCTTC	CASSLGQGAGNEQFF
.	TRBV19	TRBD2	TRBJ2-1	TGTGCCAGTAGTAGCGGGAGCGCCTACAATGAGCAGTTCTTC	CASSSGSAYNEQFF
.	TRBV12-5	TRBD2	TRBJ2-2	TGTGCTAGTGGTTTACCCGCGCTAGCGGGGGTCATCGGGGAGCTGTTTTTT	CASGLPALAGVIGELFF
.	TRBV19	TRBD2	TRBJ2-1	TGTGCCAGTAGTGCCGGGACTAGCGGGAGTCTGTTCTTC	CASSAGTSGSLFF
.	TRBV11-2	TRBD2	TRBJ2-7	TGTGCCAGCAGCTTAACGGCGGGAGGTTCTCTCTCCTACGAGCAGTACTTC	CASSLTAGGSLSYEQYF
.	TRBV19	.	TRBJ1-1	TGTGCCAGTAACCCGGGATGGGACACTGAAGCTTTCTTT	CASNPGWDTEAFF
.	TRBV7-2	.	TRBJ2-5	TGTGCCAGCAGCTTAGGCGGCAGTCAAGAGACCCAGTACTTC	CASSLGGSQETQYF
.	TRBV7-9	TRBD2	TRBJ2-7	TGTGCCAGCAGTTTGGGGCGGGGACTAGCGGGAGTAAGGGACTACGAGCAGTACTTC	CASSLGRGLAGVRDYEQYF
once	TRBV19	TRBD1	TRBJ2-2	TGTGCCAGTAGTCGAACAGGGGATGCGGCCACCGGGGAGCTGTTTTTT	CASSRTGDAATGELFF
.	TRBV7-9	TRBD2	TRBJ2-1	TGTGCCAGCAGCCTGGGACTAGCGGGAGAGCGTGAGCAGTTCTTC	CASSLGLAGEREQFF
.	TRBV7-7	.	TRBJ2-7	TGTGCCAGCAGCGCGCTTCCGGGAGCACTAGACGAGCAGTACTTC	CASSALPGALDEQYF
.	TRBV12-3/TRBV12-4	.	TRBJ2-1	TGTGCCAGCAGTTCTCAGACAAATGAGCAGTTCTTC	CASSSQTNEQFF
.	TRBV5-1	TRBD2	TRBJ2-3	TGCGCCAGCAGTGGGTCCTATAGCGGGAGGCAGGGGCAGTATTTT	CASSGSYSGRQGQYF
.	TRBV6-5	.	TRBJ1-2	TGTGCCAGCAGTTACGGACTTTCCTATGGCTACACCTTC	CASSYGLSYGYTF